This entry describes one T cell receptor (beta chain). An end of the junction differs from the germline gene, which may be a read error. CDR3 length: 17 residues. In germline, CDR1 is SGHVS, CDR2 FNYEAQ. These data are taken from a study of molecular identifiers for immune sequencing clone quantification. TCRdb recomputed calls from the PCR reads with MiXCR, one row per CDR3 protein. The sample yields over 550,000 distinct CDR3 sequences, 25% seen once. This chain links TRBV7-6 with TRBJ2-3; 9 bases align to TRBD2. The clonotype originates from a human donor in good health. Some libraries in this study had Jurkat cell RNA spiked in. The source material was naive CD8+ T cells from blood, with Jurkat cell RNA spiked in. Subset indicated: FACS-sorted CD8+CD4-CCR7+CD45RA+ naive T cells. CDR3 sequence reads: CASSPGPSGENTATQYF. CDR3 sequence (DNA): TGTGCCAGCAGCCCCGGCCCTAGCGGGGAAAACACAGCTACGCAGTACTTT.